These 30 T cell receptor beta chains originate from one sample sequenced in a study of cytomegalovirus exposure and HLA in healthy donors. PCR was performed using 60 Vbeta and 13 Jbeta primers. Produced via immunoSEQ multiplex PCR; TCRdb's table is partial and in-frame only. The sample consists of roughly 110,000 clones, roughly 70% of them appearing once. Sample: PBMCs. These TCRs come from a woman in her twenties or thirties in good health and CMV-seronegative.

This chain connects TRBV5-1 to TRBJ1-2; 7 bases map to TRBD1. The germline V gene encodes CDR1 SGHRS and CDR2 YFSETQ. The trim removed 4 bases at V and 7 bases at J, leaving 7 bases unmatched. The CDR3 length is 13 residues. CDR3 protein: CASSAGTEVGYTF. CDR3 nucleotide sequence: TGCGCCAGCAGCGCCGGGACAGAGGTTGGCTACACCTTC.

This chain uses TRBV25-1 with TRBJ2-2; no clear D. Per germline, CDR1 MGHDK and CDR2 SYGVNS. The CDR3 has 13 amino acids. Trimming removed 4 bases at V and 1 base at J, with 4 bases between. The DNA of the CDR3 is TGTGCCAGCAGTGGAGAGAACACCGGGGAGCTGTTTTTT. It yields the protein CASSGENTGELFF.

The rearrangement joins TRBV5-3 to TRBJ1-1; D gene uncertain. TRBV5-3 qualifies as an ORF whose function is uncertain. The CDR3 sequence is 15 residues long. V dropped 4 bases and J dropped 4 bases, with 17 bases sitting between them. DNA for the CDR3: TGTGCCAGAAGCACCTTCATAAAGGAGGGCACTGAAGCTTTCTTT. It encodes CARSTFIKEGTEAFF.

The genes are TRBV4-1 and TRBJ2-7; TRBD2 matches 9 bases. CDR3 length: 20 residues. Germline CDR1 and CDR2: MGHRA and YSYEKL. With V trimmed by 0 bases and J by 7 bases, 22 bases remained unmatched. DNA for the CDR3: TGCGCCAGCAGCCAAGATCTTCGCCCAATAGCGGGAGCTAGTGTGGGGGAGCAGTACTTC. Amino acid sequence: CASSQDLRPIAGASVGEQYF.

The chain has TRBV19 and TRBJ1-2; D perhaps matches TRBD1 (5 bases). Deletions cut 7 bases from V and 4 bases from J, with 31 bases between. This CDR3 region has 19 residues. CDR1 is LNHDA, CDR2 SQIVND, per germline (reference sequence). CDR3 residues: CASTESGGDRFSPVYGYTF. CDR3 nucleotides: TGTGCCAGTACCGAATCTGGAGGGGACCGGTTCTCCCCGGTCTATGGCTACACCTTC.

CDR3 region: CASSLQGFYGYTF. The CDR3 coding sequence is TGTGCCAGCAGCCTACAGGGGTTCTATGGCTACACCTTC. The rearrangement links TRBV27 to TRBJ1-2; 7 bases map to TRBD1. The germline V gene has CDR1 MNHEY and CDR2 SMNVEV (reference sequence). With V trimmed by 6 bases and J by 4 bases, 5 bases remained unmatched. The CDR3 has 13 amino acids.

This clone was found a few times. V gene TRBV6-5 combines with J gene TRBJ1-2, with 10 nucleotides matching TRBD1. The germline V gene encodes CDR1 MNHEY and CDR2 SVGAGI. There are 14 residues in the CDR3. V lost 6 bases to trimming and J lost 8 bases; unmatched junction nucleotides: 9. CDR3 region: CASRYGQGGHGYTF. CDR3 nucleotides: TGTGCCAGCAGATATGGACAGGGGGGACACGGCTACACCTTC.

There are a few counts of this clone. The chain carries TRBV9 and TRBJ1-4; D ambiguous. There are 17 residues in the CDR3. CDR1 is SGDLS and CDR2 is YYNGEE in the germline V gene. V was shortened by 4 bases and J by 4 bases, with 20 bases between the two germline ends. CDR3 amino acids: CASSHPPLGGLNEKLFF. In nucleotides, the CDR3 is TGTGCCAGCAGCCACCCCCCCCTCGGCGGCCTTAATGAAAAACTGTTTTTT.

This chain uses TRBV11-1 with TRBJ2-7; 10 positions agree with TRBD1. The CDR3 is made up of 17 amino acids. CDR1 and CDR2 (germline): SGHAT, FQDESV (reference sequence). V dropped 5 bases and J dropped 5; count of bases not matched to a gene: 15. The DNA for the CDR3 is TGTGCCAGCAGCATACAGTTTGGGACAGGGGCCTTTCACGAGCAGTACTTC. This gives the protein CASSIQFGTGAFHEQYF.

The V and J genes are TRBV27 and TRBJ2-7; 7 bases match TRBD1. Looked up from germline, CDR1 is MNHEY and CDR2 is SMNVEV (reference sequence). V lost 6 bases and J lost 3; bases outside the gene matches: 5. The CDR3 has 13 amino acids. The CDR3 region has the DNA TGTGCCAGCAGCCCACAGGGGATCTACGAGCAGTACTTC. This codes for CASSPQGIYEQYF.

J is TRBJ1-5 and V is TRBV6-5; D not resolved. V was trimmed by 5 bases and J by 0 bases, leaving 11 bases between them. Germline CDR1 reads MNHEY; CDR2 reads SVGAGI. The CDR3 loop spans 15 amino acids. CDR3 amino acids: CASSPVGYSNQPQHF. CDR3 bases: TGTGCCAGCAGTCCGGTGGGCTATAGCAATCAGCCCCAGCATTTT.

CDR3 loop: CASSLDGVANYGYTF. CDR3 coding DNA: TGTGCCAGCAGCCTGGACGGGGTAGCTAACTATGGCTACACCTTC. This chain uses TRBV7-6 with TRBJ1-2, with D hard to call. Germline loops: CDR1 SGHVS, CDR2 FNYEAQ. Trimming cost V 5 bases and J 0 bases, with 13 bases left between them. The CDR3 loop spans 15 amino acids.

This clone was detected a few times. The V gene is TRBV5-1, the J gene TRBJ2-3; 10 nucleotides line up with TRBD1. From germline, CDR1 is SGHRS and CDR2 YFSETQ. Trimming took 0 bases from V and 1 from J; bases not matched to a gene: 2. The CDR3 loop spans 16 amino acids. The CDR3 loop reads CASSLGDRGGTDTQYF. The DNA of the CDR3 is TGCGCCAGCAGCTTGGGGGACAGGGGAGGCACAGATACGCAGTATTTT.

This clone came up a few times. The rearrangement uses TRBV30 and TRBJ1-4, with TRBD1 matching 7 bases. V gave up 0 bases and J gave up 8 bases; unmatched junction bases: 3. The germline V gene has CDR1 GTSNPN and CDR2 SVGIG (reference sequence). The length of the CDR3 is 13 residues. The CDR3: CAWSVGTAEKLFF. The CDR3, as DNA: TGTGCCTGGAGTGTAGGGACAGCCGAAAAACTGTTTTTT.

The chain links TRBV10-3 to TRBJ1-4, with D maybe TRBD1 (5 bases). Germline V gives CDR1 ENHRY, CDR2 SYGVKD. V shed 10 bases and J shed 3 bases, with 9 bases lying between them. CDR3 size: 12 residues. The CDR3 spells CATGDANEKLFF. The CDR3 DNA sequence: TGTGCCACGGGGGATGCTAATGAAAAACTGTTTTTT.

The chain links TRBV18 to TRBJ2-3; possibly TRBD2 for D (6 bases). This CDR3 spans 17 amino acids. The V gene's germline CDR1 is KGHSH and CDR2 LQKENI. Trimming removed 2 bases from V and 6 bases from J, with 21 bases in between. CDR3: CASSPYTGAPEADTQYF. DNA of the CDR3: TGTGCCAGCTCACCATATACGGGAGCGCCGGAGGCTGATACGCAGTATTTT.

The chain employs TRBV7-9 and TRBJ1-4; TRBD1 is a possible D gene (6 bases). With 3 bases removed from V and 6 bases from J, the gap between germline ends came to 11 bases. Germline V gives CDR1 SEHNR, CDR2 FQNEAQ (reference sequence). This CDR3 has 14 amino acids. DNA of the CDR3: TGTGCCAGCAGCTTGGACGGGGGGCATGAAAAACTGTTTTTT. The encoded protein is CASSLDGGHEKLFF.

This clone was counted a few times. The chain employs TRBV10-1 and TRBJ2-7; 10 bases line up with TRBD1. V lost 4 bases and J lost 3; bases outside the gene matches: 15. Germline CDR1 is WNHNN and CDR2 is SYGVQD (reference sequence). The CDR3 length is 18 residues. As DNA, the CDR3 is TGCGCCAGCAGTGGTGGGGCGGGACAGGGGAAAGCGAACTACGAGCAGTACTTC. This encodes CASSGGAGQGKANYEQYF.

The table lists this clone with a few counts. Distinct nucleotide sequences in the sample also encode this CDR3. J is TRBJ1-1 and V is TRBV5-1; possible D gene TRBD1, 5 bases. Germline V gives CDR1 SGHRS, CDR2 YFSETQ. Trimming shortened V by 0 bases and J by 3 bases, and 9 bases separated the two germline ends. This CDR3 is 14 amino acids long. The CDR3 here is CASSLAGGYTEAFF. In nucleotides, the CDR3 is TGCGCCAGCAGCTTGGCGGGGGGTTACACTGAAGCTTTCTTT.

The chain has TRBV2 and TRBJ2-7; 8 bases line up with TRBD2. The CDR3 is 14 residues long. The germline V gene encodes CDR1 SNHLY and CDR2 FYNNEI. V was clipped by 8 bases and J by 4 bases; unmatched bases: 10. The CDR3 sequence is CASSRVGTSYEQYF. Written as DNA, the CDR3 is TGTGCCAGCTCCCGAGTCGGGACTAGTTACGAGCAGTACTTC.

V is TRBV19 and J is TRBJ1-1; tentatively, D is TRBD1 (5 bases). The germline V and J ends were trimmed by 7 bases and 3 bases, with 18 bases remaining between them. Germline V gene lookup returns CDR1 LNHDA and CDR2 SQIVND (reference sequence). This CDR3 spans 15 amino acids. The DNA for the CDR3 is TGTGCCAGTACCTTGGGACCTTCGGGGGACACTGAAGCTTTCTTT. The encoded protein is CASTLGPSGDTEAFF.

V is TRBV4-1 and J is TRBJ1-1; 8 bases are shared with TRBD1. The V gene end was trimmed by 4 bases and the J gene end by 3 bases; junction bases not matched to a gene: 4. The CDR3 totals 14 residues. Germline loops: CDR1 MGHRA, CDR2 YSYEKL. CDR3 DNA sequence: TGCGCCAGCAGCCTAGAGACAGGGGACACTGAAGCTTTCTTT. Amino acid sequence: CASSLETGDTEAFF.

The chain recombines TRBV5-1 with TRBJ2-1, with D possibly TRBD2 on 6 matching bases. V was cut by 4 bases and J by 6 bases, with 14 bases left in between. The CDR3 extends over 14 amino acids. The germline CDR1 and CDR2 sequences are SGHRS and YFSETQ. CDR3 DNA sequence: TGCGCCAGCAGCGCGGGACTCTCGGCCAATGAGCAGTTCTTC. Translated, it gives CASSAGLSANEQFF.

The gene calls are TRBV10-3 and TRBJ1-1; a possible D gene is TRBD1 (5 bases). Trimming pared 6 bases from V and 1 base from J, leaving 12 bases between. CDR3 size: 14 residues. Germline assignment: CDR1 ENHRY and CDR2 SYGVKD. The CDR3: CAISRLTANTEAFF. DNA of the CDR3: TGTGCCATCAGCCGCCTGACAGCGAACACTGAAGCTTTCTTT.

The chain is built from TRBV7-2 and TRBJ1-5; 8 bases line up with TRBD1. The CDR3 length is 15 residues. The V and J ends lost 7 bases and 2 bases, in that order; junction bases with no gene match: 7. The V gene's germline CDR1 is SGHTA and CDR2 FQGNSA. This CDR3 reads CASNDQGAGNQPQHF. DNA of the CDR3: TGTGCCAGCAACGACCAGGGGGCGGGCAATCAGCCCCAGCATTTT.

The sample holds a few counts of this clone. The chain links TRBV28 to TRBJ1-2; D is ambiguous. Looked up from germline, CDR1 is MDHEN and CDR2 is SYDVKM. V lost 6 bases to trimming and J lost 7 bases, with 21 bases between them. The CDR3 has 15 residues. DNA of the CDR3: TGTGCCAGCAGCGTTTTGGCCAGGTTGAGTTCTGGCTACACCTTC. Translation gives CASSVLARLSSGYTF.

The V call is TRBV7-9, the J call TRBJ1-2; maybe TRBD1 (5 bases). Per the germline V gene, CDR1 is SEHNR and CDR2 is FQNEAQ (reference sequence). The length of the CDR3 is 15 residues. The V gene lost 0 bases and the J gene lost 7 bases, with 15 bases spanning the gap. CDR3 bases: TGTGCCAGCAGCTTAGCGGGCAGCTCGGGGGGTGGCTACACCTTC. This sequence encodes CASSLAGSSGGGYTF.

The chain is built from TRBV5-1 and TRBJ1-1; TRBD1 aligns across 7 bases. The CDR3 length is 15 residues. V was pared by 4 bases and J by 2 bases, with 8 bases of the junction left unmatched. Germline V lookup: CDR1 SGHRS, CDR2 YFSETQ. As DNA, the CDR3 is TGCGCCAGCAGCGGGAGACAGGGTGGTAACACTGAAGCTTTCTTT. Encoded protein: CASSGRQGGNTEAFF.

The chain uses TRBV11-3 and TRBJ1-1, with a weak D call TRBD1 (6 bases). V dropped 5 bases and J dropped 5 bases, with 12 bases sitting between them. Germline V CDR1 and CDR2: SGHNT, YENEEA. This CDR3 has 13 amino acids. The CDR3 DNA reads TGTGCCAGCAGCACAAGGGGGTGGACTGAAGCTTTCTTT. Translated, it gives CASSTRGWTEAFF.

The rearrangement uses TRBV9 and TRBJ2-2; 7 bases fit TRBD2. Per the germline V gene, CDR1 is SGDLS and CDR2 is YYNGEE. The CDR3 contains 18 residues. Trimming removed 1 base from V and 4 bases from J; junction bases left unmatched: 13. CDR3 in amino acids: CASSVISTRLALTGELFF. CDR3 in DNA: TGTGCCAGCAGCGTAATTTCAACTCGACTAGCCCTCACCGGGGAGCTGTTTTTT.